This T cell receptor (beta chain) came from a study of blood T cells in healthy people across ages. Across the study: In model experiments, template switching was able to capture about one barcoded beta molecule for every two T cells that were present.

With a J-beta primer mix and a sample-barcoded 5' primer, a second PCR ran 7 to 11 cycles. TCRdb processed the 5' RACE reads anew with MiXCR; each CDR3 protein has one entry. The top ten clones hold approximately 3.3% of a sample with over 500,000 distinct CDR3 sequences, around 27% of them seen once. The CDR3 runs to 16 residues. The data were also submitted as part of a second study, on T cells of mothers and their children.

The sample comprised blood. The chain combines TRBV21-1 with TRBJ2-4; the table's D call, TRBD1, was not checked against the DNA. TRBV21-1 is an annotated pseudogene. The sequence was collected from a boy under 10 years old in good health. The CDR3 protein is CASSRGQLSPKNIQYF. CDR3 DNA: TGTGCCAGCAGCCGGGGACAGTTATCCCCCAAAAACATTCAGTACTTC.